By proportion, the clone carrying this T cell receptor (beta chain) is hyperexpanded. Antigen specificity is unknown. The treatment here: approximately nine-day PBMC culture with coronavirus spike peptide pools or control peptides (ViraFEST assay). The sample comes from a study of vaccination and CD4 T cells after COVID-19. The J segment lost 0 bases and the V segment lost 3 bases, leaving 2 bases of the junction unmatched. Germline V gene lookup returns CDR1 KGHDR and CDR2 SFDVKD. The CDR3 is made up of 16 amino acids. The Oncomine TCR Beta short-read assay sequenced DNA from cultured CD4+ T cells. TCRdb passed the PCR reads through MiXCR, listing each CDR3 protein once. The repertoire holds some 15,000 distinct CDR3 sequences, around half seen once, with roughly an eighth in the top ten.

The V call is TRBV24-1, the J call TRBJ2-1; 9 positions match TRBD2. The source material was CD4+ T cells from blood, cultured in vitro. This receptor was obtained from a human donor who had recovered from COVID-19. The CDR3 nucleotides read TGTGCCACCAGTGATCCTAGCGGGAACTCCTACAATGAGCAGTTCTTC. Translated: CATSDPSGNSYNEQFF.